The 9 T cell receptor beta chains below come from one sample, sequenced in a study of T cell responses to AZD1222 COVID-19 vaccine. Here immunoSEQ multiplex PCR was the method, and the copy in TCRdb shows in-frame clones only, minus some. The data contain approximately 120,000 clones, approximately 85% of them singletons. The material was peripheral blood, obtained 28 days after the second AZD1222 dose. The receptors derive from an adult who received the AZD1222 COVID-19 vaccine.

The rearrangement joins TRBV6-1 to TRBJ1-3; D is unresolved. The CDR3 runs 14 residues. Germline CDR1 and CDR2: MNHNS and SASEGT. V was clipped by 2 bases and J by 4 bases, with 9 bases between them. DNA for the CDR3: TGTGCCAGCAGTGAAAAATGGGGAGGAAACACCATATATTTT. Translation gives CASSEKWGGNTIYF.

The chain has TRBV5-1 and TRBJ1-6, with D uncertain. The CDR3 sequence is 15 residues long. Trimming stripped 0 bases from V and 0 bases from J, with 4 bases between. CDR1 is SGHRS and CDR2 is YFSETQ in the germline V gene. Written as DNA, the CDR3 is TGCGCCAGCAGCTTGGATCCCTCCTATAATTCACCCCTCCACTTT. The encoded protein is CASSLDPSYNSPLHF.

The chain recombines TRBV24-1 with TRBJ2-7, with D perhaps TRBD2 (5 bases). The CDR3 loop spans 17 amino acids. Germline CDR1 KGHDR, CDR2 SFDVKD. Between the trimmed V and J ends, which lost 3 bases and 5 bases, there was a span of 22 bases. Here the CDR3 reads CATSDTTGGGEGDEQYF. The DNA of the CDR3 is TGTGCCACCAGTGATACCACCGGTGGAGGTGAAGGTGACGAGCAGTACTTC.

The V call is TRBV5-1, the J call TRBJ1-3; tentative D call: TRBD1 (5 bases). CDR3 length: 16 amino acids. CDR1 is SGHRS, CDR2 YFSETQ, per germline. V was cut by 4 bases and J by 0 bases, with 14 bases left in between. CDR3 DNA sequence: TGCGCCAGCAGCCGAGGGGACTCAAGCTCTGGAAACACCATATATTTT. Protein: CASSRGDSSSGNTIYF.

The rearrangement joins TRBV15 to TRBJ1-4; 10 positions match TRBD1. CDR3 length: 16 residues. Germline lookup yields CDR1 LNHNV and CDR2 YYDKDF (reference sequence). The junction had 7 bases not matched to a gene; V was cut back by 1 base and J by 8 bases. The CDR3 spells CATSRGDRGESEKLFF. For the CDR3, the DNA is TGTGCCACCAGCAGAGGGGACAGGGGAGAGAGCGAAAAACTGTTTTTT.

CDR3 nucleotides: TGTGCCAGCACCTTCCACAGGGGAGATACGCAGTATTTT. Amino acids: CASTFHRGDTQYF. This sequence joins TRBV7-8 and TRBJ2-3; 7 nucleotides align to TRBD1. The CDR3 has 13 residues. The ends lost 7 bases at V and 5 bases at J; junction bases unmatched: 6. Germline V gene sequence: CDR1 SGHVS, CDR2 FQNEAQ.

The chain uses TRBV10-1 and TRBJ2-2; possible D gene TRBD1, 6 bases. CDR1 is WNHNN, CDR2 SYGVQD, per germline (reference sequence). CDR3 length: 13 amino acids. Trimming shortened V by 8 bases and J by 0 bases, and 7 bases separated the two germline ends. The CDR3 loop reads CASRDTNTGELFF. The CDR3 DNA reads TGCGCCAGCCGGGACACGAACACCGGGGAGCTGTTTTTT.

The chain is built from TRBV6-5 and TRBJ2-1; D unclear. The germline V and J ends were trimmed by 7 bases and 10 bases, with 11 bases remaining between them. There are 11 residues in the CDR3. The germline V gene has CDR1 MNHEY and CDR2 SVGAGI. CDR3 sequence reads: CASILYTEQFF. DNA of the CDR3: TGTGCCAGCATTTTGTATACAGAGCAGTTCTTC.

The CDR3, as DNA: TGTGCCAGCAGCTTAGCGGGGGACTCCTACAATGAGCAGTTCTTC. It codes for CASSLAGDSYNEQFF. The rearrangement uses TRBV7-2 and TRBJ2-1; D is perhaps TRBD1 or TRBD2 (5 bases each). Between the trimmed V and J ends, which lost 0 bases and 0 bases, there was a span of 6 bases. The CDR3 consists of 15 residues. CDR1 and CDR2 (germline): SGHTA, FQGNSA. Full variable domain (rest looked up from reference TRBV7-2 and TRBJ2-1): GAGVSQSPSNKVTEKGKDVELRCDPISGHTALYWYRQSLGQGLEFLIYFQGNSAPDKSGLPSDRFSAERTGGSVSTLTIQRTQQEDSAVYLCASSLAGDSYNEQFFGPGTRLTVL.